Shown below are 8 T cell receptor beta chains from a single sample sequenced in a study of stem cell transplantation in POMP-related autoinflammatory disease (dated by TCRdb to the early 2020s). The library was prepared using the immunoSEQ multiplex PCR assay. TCRdb carries this immuneACCESS record with in-frame sequences only. Its versions omit some clonotypes, under half of them owing to an unresolved V gene in the studies checked, with the rest unexplained. Recorded for this sample are about 11,000 clones; approximately 86% of them occurred a single time. The ten largest clones take up around 55% of the sample. Their antigens remain unidentified. The time point tag for this specimen amounts to: before hematopoietic stem cell transplant. The research as a whole found: Across all analyzed T-cell subsets, PRAID patients showed a trend toward higher clonality and lower TRB diversity. The number of unique TRB V-J gene pairings in PRAID patients was restricted.

The sequencing here drew on CD8+ T cells from PBMCs, taken before stem cell transplantation. The source is a human donor with POMP-related autoinflammation and immune dysregulation (PRAID).

The chain joins TRBV4-1 to TRBJ2-7; D remains unclear. In germline, CDR1 is MGHRA, CDR2 YSYEKL. The CDR3 consists of 13 residues. The V gene lost 1 base and the J gene lost 0 bases, with 4 bases spanning the gap. The CDR3 spells CASSQGNSYEQYF. The CDR3 DNA sequence: TGCGCCAGCAGCCAAGGAAACTCCTACGAGCAGTACTTC.

This clone has a handful of counts. The rearrangement joins TRBV9 to TRBJ1-6; D call uncertain. This CDR3 is 16 amino acids long. Germline V lookup: CDR1 SGDLS, CDR2 YYNGEE. The V and J ends lost 0 bases and 7 bases respectively, with 14 bases between them. The CDR3 nucleotides are TGTGCCAGCAGCGTAGACTCTGGCGTTCTAAATTCACCCCTCCACTTT. Its protein product is CASSVDSGVLNSPLHF.

This clone was counted between two and nine times. The chain uses TRBV14 and TRBJ2-7; 7 bases match TRBD1. Germline assignment: CDR1 SGHDN and CDR2 FVKESK. The CDR3 has 15 amino acids. V shed 0 bases and J 2 bases; nucleotides not matched to a gene: 4. The CDR3 DNA follows: TGTGCCAGCAGCCAAGACGACAGGGCAACCTACGAGCAGTACTTC. Amino acid sequence: CASSQDDRATYEQYF.

The chain carries TRBV27 and TRBJ2-5, with D possibly being TRBD2 (6 bases). The V gene lost 3 bases and the J gene lost 5 bases, with 13 bases spanning the gap. This CDR3 is built from 14 residues. Germline loops: CDR1 MNHEY, CDR2 SMNVEV (reference sequence). The CDR3 loop reads CASSFGGTGETQYF. For the CDR3, the DNA is TGTGCCAGCAGTTTTGGCGGGACCGGGGAGACCCAGTACTTC.

The chain employs TRBV7-9 and TRBJ1-6; the D gene is possibly TRBD1 (6 bases). Germline V CDR1 and CDR2: SEHNR, FQNEAQ (reference sequence). V was pared by 1 base and J by 9 bases, with 10 bases between. There are 14 residues in the CDR3. Written as DNA, the CDR3 is TGTGCCAGCAGCTTAGGGCAGGGGAGTTCACCCCTCCACTTT. It encodes CASSLGQGSSPLHF.

This clone was seen only a few times. The chain recombines TRBV5-1 with TRBJ1-4; D is possibly TRBD1 (6 bases). Germline CDR1 SGHRS, CDR2 YFSETQ. The CDR3 covers 15 residues. V lost 4 bases, J lost 3 bases, and 13 bases lay in between. The CDR3 DNA follows: TGCGCCAGCAGCAGTAGACAGGACGCTAATGAAAAACTGTTTTTT. This sequence encodes CASSSRQDANEKLFF.

The chain combines TRBV7-9 with TRBJ1-1; D gene unclear. This CDR3 is 12 amino acids long. CDR1 is SEHNR and CDR2 is FQNEAQ in the germline V gene (reference sequence). The V end was cut by 5 bases, the J end by 5 bases, with 9 bases between. As DNA, the CDR3 is TGTGCCAGCAGCCCACAAGGGACTGAAGCTTTCTTT. This codes for CASSPQGTEAFF. The full variable domain, with the rest looked up from reference TRBV7-9 and TRBJ1-1, is DTGVSQNPRHKITKRGQNVTFRCDPISEHNRLYWYRQTLGQGPEFLTYFQNEAQLEKSRLLSDRFSAERPKGSFSTLEIQRTEQGDSAMYLCASSPQGTEAFFGQGTRLTVV.

This rearrangement joins TRBV27 to TRBJ1-1; D remains unclear. V was shortened by 0 bases and J by 7 bases, with 9 bases between the two germline ends. The length of the CDR3 is 13 residues. CDR1 MNHEY and CDR2 SMNVEV come from the germline V gene (reference sequence). The CDR3 coding sequence is TGTGCCAGCAGTTTATCTGTCTGGGTTGAAGCTTTCTTT. Encoded protein: CASSLSVWVEAFF.